This entry lists 4 T cell receptor beta chains sequenced from one sample in a study of blood T cell repertoires in COVID-19. Here immunoSEQ multiplex PCR was the method, and the copy in TCRdb shows in-frame clones only, minus some. The repertoire holds about 170,000 clones, with around four fifths as singletons. The sample taken for sequencing was peripheral blood. The receptors were gathered from a woman older than 75 with COVID-19, enrolled during active disease.

The gene calls are TRBV15 and TRBJ1-5, with D maybe TRBD1 (5 bases). The CDR3 is made up of 19 amino acids. V lost 0 bases to trimming and J lost 0 bases, with 18 bases between them. Looked up from germline, CDR1 is LNHNV and CDR2 is YYDKDF (reference sequence). CDR3 protein: CATSRDRGGRKYSNQPQHF. CDR3 DNA sequence: TGTGCCACCAGCAGAGATCGGGGGGGACGCAAGTATAGCAATCAGCCCCAGCATTTT.

The gene calls are TRBV5-4 and TRBJ1-4; no definite D call. The V end lost 0 bases, the J end lost 0 bases, and 6 bases lay between the germline ends. This CDR3 has 15 amino acids. The germline gives CDR1 SGHNT, CDR2 YYREEE (reference sequence). The chain's CDR3 is CASSLAPATNEKLFF. In DNA, the CDR3 is TGTGCCAGCAGCTTGGCTCCTGCAACTAATGAAAAACTGTTTTTT.

The CDR3 here is CASSQLGQGGYGYTF. CDR3 nucleotides: TGTGCCAGCAGCCAATTGGGACAGGGCGGTTATGGCTACACCTTC. This chain connects TRBV16 to TRBJ1-2, with 9 bases that match TRBD1. The CDR3 length is 15 residues. CDR1 and CDR2 (germline): KGHSY, FQNENV. J gave up 5 bases and V 1 base, and 5 bases lay outside the gene matches.

The V gene is TRBV5-1, the J gene TRBJ2-7, with 13 bases lining up with TRBD2. CDR1 is SGHRS and CDR2 is YFSETQ in the germline V gene. J gave up 2 bases and V 3 bases, and 5 bases lay outside the gene matches. The CDR3 loop spans 16 amino acids. The CDR3 region has the DNA TGCGCCAGCAGCTGGGGCGGGACTAGCGGGACCTACGAGCAGTACTTC. The encoded protein is CASSWGGTSGTYEQYF.